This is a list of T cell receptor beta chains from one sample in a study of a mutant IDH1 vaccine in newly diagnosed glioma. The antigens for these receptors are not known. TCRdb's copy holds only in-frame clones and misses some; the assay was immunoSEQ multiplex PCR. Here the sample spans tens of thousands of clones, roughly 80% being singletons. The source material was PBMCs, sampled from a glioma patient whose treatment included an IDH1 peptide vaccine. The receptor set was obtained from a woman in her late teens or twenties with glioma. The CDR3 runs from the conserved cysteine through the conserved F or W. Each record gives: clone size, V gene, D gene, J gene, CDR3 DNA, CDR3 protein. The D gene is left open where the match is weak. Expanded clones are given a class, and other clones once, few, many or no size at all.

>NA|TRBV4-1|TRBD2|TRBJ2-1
TGCGCCAGCAGCCCCGGACTAGCGGTAAACAATGAGCAGTTCTTC
CASSPGLAVNNEQFF
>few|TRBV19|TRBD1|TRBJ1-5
TGTGCCAGTTGGGACAGCCCCAATCAGCCCCAGCATTTT
CASWDSPNQPQHF
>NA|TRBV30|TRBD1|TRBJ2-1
TGTGCCTGGAGTGTACTCGGGACAGGGGCTTACAATGAGCAGTTCTTC
CAWSVLGTGAYNEQFF
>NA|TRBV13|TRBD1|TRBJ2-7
TGTGCCAGCAGCCGATGGGACAGGACCTACGAGCAGTACTTC
CASSRWDRTYEQYF
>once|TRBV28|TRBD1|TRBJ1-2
TGTGCCAGTACCACCAGGGGGGTCTCTGGCTATGGCTACACCTTC
CASTTRGVSGYGYTF
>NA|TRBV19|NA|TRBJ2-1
TGTGCCAGTATTAGTAGCCATGGCCATGAGCAGTTCTTC
CASISSHGHEQFF
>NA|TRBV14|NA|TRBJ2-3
TGTGCCAGCAGTCATTATCTAGGTTCCACAGATACGCAGTATTTT
CASSHYLGSTDTQYF
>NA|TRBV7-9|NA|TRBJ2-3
TGTGCCAGCAGCTTACAAGGGACGCTCACAGATACGCAGTATTTT
CASSLQGTLTDTQYF
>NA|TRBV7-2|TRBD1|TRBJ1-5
TGTGCCAGCAGCTTAGACAGGGGCCAGCCCCAGCATTTT
CASSLDRGQPQHF
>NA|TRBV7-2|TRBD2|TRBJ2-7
TGTGCCAGCAGCTGGGGGGGTGGTTACGAGCAGTACTTC
CASSWGGGYEQYF
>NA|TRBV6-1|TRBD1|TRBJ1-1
TGTGCCAGCATCCCCTGGACAGGGGTGGCTTTCTTT
CASIPWTGVAFF
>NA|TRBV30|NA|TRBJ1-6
TGTGCCTGGAGTGAACCCCTCTCCTATAATTCACCCCTCCACTTT
CAWSEPLSYNSPLHF
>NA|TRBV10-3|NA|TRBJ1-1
TGTGCCATCAGTGAGCGCCAGAACACTGAAGCTTTCTTT
CAISERQNTEAFF
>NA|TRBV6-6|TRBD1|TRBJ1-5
TGTGCCAGCAGTTACAATCAGGGGGGGTCTGCTCAGCCCCAGCATTTT
CASSYNQGGSAQPQHF
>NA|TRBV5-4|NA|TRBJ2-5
TGTGCCAGCAGCTTGGGTTCCCTCCAAGAGACCCAGTACTTC
CASSLGSLQETQYF
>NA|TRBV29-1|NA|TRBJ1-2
TGCAGCGCCGGCATCGGGTCCCCGATTAACTATGGCTACACCTTC
CSAGIGSPINYGYTF
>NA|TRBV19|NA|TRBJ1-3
TGTGCCAGTAGTAAGGTCCCGGGTTCTGGAAACACCATATATTTT
CASSKVPGSGNTIYF
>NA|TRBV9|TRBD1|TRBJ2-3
TGTGCCAGCAGCGTAGATCAGGGGGAGACAGATACGCAGTATTTT
CASSVDQGETDTQYF
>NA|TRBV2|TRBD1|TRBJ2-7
TGTGCCAGCAGTGGGAGACAGGGGGCGAACTACGAGCAGTACTTC
CASSGRQGANYEQYF